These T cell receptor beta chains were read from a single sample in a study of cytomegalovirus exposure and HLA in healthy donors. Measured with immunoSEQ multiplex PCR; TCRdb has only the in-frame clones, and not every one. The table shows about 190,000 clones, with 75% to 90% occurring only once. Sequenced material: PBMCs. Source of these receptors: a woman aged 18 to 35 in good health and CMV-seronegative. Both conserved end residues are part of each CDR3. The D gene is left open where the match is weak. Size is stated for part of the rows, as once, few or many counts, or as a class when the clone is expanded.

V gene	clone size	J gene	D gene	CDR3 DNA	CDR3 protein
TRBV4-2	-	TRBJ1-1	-	TGTGCCAGCAGCCAATCAATTGGGACACCTCAATTTGAAGCTTTCTTT	CASSQSIGTPQFEAFF
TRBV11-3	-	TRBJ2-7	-	TGTGCCAGCAGCTTGGACCAGGACAGACGCGAGCAGTACTTC	CASSLDQDRREQYF
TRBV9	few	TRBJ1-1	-	TGTGCCAGCAGGGCTACAGGGAGGGCTGAAGCTTTCTTT	CASRATGRAEAFF
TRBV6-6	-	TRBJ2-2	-	TGTGCCAGCAGTTCATTCACCGGGGAGCTGTTTTTT	CASSSFTGELFF
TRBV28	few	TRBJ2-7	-	TGTGCCAGCAGTTTACCCAGGTACCCTTACGAGCAGTACTTC	CASSLPRYPYEQYF
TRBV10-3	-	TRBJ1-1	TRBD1	TGTGCCACCAGGGGGCCGGGCACTGAAGCTTTCTTT	CATRGPGTEAFF
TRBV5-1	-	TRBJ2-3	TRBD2	TGCGCCAGCAGCCCCGCGGGACTAGCGGGGGCTCATTACACAGATACGCAGTATTTT	CASSPAGLAGAHYTDTQYF
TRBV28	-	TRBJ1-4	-	TGTGCCAGCAGACTAGAAGCCTCCGAAAAACTGTTTTTT	CASRLEASEKLFF
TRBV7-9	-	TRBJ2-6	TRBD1	TGTGCCAGCAGCTCAATCCGGGACAGTGCTCCTTTTGGGGCCAACGTCCTGACTTTC	CASSSIRDSAPFGANVLTF
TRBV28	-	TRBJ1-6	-	TGTGCCAGCAGCTTATCAGGAAATTCACCCCTCCACTTT	CASSLSGNSPLHF